What follows are 10 T cell receptor beta chains derived from one specimen sequenced in a study of circulating and synovial CD4+ cells in juvenile arthritis. Sequencing was performed with immunoSEQ multiplex PCR; in TCRdb, only in-frame clones are kept and a portion is missing. The table includes fewer than 35,000 clones, around 96% detected once. The sequenced material came from CD4+ T cells from blood. These receptor sequences come from a human donor with juvenile idiopathic arthritis.

The chain uses TRBV28 and TRBJ1-5; unclear D gene. This CDR3 contains 14 residues. CDR1 is MDHEN, CDR2 SYDVKM, per germline. V was cut by 6 bases and J by 1 base, with 10 bases left in between. CDR3 sequence reads: CASSIPQSNQPQHF. CDR3 bases: TGTGCCAGCAGCATACCACAGAGCAATCAGCCCCAGCATTTT.

The rearrangement joins TRBV13 to TRBJ1-2; 11 nucleotides agree with TRBD1. With V trimmed by 3 bases and J by 6 bases, 6 bases remained unmatched. The germline V gene encodes CDR1 PRHDT and CDR2 FYEKMQ (reference sequence). The CDR3 is made up of 15 amino acids. The CDR3 loop reads CASSFPGQGDHGYTF. Here the CDR3 DNA reads TGTGCCAGCAGCTTTCCGGGACAGGGGGATCATGGCTACACCTTC. The full variable domain, in which reference TRBV13 and TRBJ1-2 provide the parts outside the CDR3, is AAGVIQSPRHLIKEKRETATLKCYPIPRHDTVYWYQQGPGQDPQFLISFYEKMQSDKGSIPDRFSAQQFSDYHSELNMSSLELGDSALYFCASSFPGQGDHGYTFGSGTRLTVV.

The V call is TRBV18, the J call TRBJ1-1; the D gene is possibly TRBD1 (5 bases). V was pared by 5 bases and J by 1 base, with 8 bases between. Per the germline V gene, CDR1 is KGHSH and CDR2 is LQKENI. The CDR3 runs 13 residues. CDR3 DNA: TGTGCCAGCTCAACAACAGGGAACACTGAAGCTTTCTTT. Translated: CASSTTGNTEAFF.

The V and J genes are TRBV7-2 and TRBJ2-1, with 7 bases matching TRBD2. V gave up 4 bases and J gave up 7 bases; unmatched junction bases: 4. Germline values: CDR1 SGHTA, CDR2 FQGNSA. The CDR3 runs 13 residues. In DNA form, the CDR3 reads TGTGCCAGCAGCTCGCTAGCGGTTAATGAGCAGTTCTTC. Amino acid sequence: CASSSLAVNEQFF. Full variable domain (remainder filled in from reference TRBV7-2 and TRBJ2-1): GAGVSQSPSNKVTEKGKDVELRCDPISGHTALYWYRQSLGQGLEFLIYFQGNSAPDKSGLPSDRFSAERTGGSVSTLTIQRTQQEDSAVYLCASSSLAVNEQFFGPGTRLTVL.

V and J are TRBV7-2 and TRBJ2-2; 7 nucleotides agree with TRBD1. With 4 bases clipped from V and 6 bases from J, the junction kept 11 bases outside the gene matches. This CDR3 spans 16 amino acids. The germline CDR1 and CDR2 sequences are SGHTA and FQGNSA. CDR3 sequence: CASSSYRAQGAGELFF. CDR3 nucleotides: TGTGCCAGCAGCTCTTACCGGGCGCAGGGGGCCGGGGAGCTGTTTTTT.

Here the CDR3 reads CASIIGTQNTGELFF. The CDR3, as DNA: TGTGCCAGCATTATCGGGACTCAAAACACCGGGGAGCTGTTTTTT. The chain links TRBV28 to TRBJ2-2, with D possibly matching TRBD2 (6 bases). The germline V gene encodes CDR1 MDHEN and CDR2 SYDVKM. The germline V and J ends were trimmed by 7 bases and 2 bases, with 14 bases remaining between them. This CDR3 comprises 15 residues.

The V and J genes are TRBV4-3 and TRBJ1-3, with TRBD1 matching 8 bases. V gave up 0 bases and J gave up 2 bases; unmatched junction bases: 9. The CDR3 totals 18 residues. Germline-derived CDR1 and CDR2 are LGHNA and YSLEER. CDR3: CASSQDAGQALPGNTIYF. The CDR3 DNA follows: TGCGCCAGCAGCCAAGATGCGGGACAGGCTCTCCCTGGAAACACCATATATTTT.

The chain joins TRBV6-5 to TRBJ1-1; D gene ambiguous. Germline values: CDR1 MNHEY, CDR2 SVGAGI. V was cut by 6 bases and J by 6 bases, with 14 bases left in between. This CDR3 has 13 amino acids. The CDR3 protein is CASRRKAGAEAFF. The CDR3 region has the DNA TGTGCCAGCAGACGCAAGGCGGGCGCTGAAGCTTTCTTT.

The chain recombines TRBV6-6 with TRBJ2-3, with D perhaps matching TRBD1 (6 bases). The CDR3 covers 16 residues. The germline V gene has CDR1 MNHNY and CDR2 SVGAGI (reference sequence). The V gene lost 4 bases and the J gene lost 1 base, with 15 bases spanning the gap. CDR3 in amino acids: CASSSHTSGGTDTQYF. CDR3 nucleotide sequence: TGTGCCAGCAGTTCCCATACATCAGGGGGCACAGATACGCAGTATTTT.

The chain links TRBV29-1 to TRBJ2-7, with unresolved D. The V and J ends lost 7 bases and 3 bases respectively, with 16 bases between them. CDR3 size: 13 residues. Germline values: CDR1 SQVTM, CDR2 ANQGSEA. The CDR3 DNA follows: TGCAGCGCCGTTCTTGACTCGAACTACGAGCAGTACTTC. Translated, it gives CSAVLDSNYEQYF.